This is a list of T cell receptor beta chains from one sample in a study of T-cell reconstitution after alpha-beta-depleted transplantation in children. TCRdb redid the calling of the PCR reads with MiXCR, one entry per CDR3 protein. The sample carries about 640,000 distinct CDR3 sequences, about 15% recorded once. The sample here was PBMCs from the stem cell graft donor, taken from the stem cell graft. These receptors came from a human donor who donated a stem cell graft to a child with acute myeloid leukemia. Each CDR3 is given with its conserved first and last residue. D genes are given only for firm matches. Not every row has a clone size; where given, it reads once, few, many or a size class.

V	D	size	J	CDR3	DNA
TRBV5-1	.	few	TRBJ1-1	CASSRLQGKNTEAFF	TGCGCCAGCAGCCGCCTACAGGGTAAGAACACTGAAGCTTTCTTT
TRBV20-1	TRBD2	.	TRBJ2-1	CSARELASVRRNEQFF	TGCAGTGCGAGGGAACTAGCGTCGGTGAGGAGGAATGAGCAGTTCTTC
TRBV7-2	.	many	TRBJ2-5	CASSLVGQDSQETQYF	TGTGCCAGCAGCTTAGTGGGTCAGGACAGCCAAGAGACCCAGTACTTC
TRBV18	TRBD2	.	TRBJ2-1	CASSPRTSGGLGGNEQFF	TGTGCCAGCTCACCCCGGACTAGCGGGGGCCTCGGAGGGAATGAGCAGTTCTTC
TRBV10-2	.	.	TRBJ2-1	CASSETADANEQFF	TGCGCCAGCAGTGAAACGGCGGACGCAAATGAGCAGTTCTTC
TRBV20-1	.	many	TRBJ2-5	CSATGSWYQETQYF	TGCAGTGCTACGGGCAGTTGGTACCAAGAGACCCAGTACTTC
TRBV20-1	TRBD1	many	TRBJ2-7	CSARSGTGSYEQYF	TGCAGTGCTAGATCCGGGACAGGGTCCTACGAGCAGTACTTC
TRBV9	.	.	TRBJ2-3	CASSAGGRADTQYF	TGTGCCAGCAGCGCCGGGGGGCGCGCAGATACGCAGTATTTT
TRBV20-1	TRBD1	few	TRBJ2-5	CSAPQPGQGFGETQYF	TGCAGTGCTCCCCAGCCGGGACAGGGGTTCGGGGAGACCCAGTACTTC
TRBV20-1	TRBD2	many	TRBJ2-5	CSAPSSGVFKETQYF	TGCAGTGCCCCCTCCAGCGGGGTTTTTAAAGAGACCCAGTACTTC
TRBV7-2	TRBD1	few	TRBJ1-2	CASSYRDRANYGYTF	TGTGCCAGCAGCTACCGGGACAGGGCTAACTATGGCTACACCTTC
TRBV7-2	.	.	TRBJ1-1	CASSLFSGRNTEAFF	TGTGCCAGCAGCTTATTCTCCGGGAGGAACACTGAAGCTTTCTTT
TRBV6-2/TRBV6-3	.	.	TRBJ2-7	CASSYPGVSGYEQYF	TGTGCCAGCAGTTACCCCGGTGTTAGCGGCTACGAGCAGTACTTC
TRBV20-1	.	many	TRBJ2-5	CSAHTRQLGETQYF	TGCAGTGCCCACACTCGACAGCTGGGGGAGACCCAGTACTTC
TRBV20-1	.	many	TRBJ1-3	CSAPGGLDSGNTIYF	TGCAGTGCTCCCGGGGGGCTCGACTCTGGAAACACCATATATTTT
TRBV20-1	.	many	TRBJ2-7	CSAREDGSIYEQYF	TGCAGTGCTAGGGAGGACGGCTCGATCTACGAGCAGTACTTC
TRBV29-1	.	.	TRBJ2-5	CSGRRDLQETQYF	TGCAGCGGTCGGAGGGACCTCCAAGAGACCCAGTACTTC
TRBV7-2	.	.	TRBJ1-3	CASSQRGGSGNTIYF	TGTGCCAGCAGCCAAAGGGGGGGCTCTGGAAACACCATATATTTT
TRBV19	.	few	TRBJ2-1	CASRKDGNEQFF	TGTGCCAGTAGGAAGGACGGCAATGAGCAGTTCTTC
TRBV6-2/TRBV6-3	.	few	TRBJ1-5	CASSYGWPGRSNQPQHF	TGTGCCAGCAGTTACGGTTGGCCAGGTCGGAGCAATCAGCCCCAGCATTTT
TRBV24-1	.	few	TRBJ1-5	CATSESWGSNQPQHF	TGTGCCACCAGTGAATCTTGGGGCTCCAATCAGCCCCAGCATTTT
TRBV15	.	.	TRBJ2-4	CATSRDGSGLAKNIQYF	TGTGCCACCAGCAGAGATGGGTCAGGCCTAGCCAAAAACATTCAGTACTTC
TRBV10-3	.	.	TRBJ2-1	CAIGVQNNEQFF	TGTGCCATCGGGGTCCAGAACAATGAGCAGTTCTTC
TRBV5-6	.	many	TRBJ1-1	CASSSRRGDTEAFF	TGTGCCAGCAGCTCAAGGAGGGGAGACACTGAAGCTTTCTTT
TRBV6-5	.	few	TRBJ2-5	CATQAKETQYF	TGTGCCACCCAGGCCAAAGAGACCCAGTACTTC
TRBV21-1	.	.	TRBJ2-3	CARLGDTQYF	TGTGCCAGACTAGGAGATACGCAGTATTTT
TRBV12-3/TRBV12-4	TRBD1	.	TRBJ2-7	CASSPTDRGPYEQYF	TGTGCCAGCAGTCCGACGGACAGGGGACCCTACGAGCAGTACTTC
TRBV2	TRBD1	once	TRBJ1-2	CASSLTQGSYGYTF	TGTGCCAGCAGTTTAACACAGGGGTCGTATGGCTACACCTTC
TRBV6-2/TRBV6-3	.	.	TRBJ1-5	CASSSTRQPQHF	TGTGCCAGCAGCTCCACACGGCAGCCCCAGCATTTT
TRBV24-1	.	many	TRBJ2-2	CATSDRELTTNTGELFF	TGTGCCACCAGTGATCGAGAGCTCACTACGAACACCGGGGAGCTGTTTTTT
TRBV6-6	TRBD1	many	TRBJ2-1	CASSRDRGNEQFF	TGTGCCAGCTCCCGGGACAGGGGCAATGAGCAGTTCTTC
TRBV12-3/TRBV12-4	TRBD1	few	TRBJ1-3	CASSFLYGQGAGNTIYF	TGTGCCAGCAGTTTTCTTTACGGACAGGGCGCCGGAAACACCATATATTTT
TRBV20-1	.	many	TRBJ2-3	CSASASVSTDTQYF	TGCAGTGCTAGTGCTAGCGTAAGCACAGATACGCAGTATTTT
TRBV10-3	.	few	TRBJ1-1	CASTRDTRGTEAFF	TGTGCCAGCACCCGGGACACTAGGGGAACTGAAGCTTTCTTT
TRBV7-9	.	many	TRBJ2-7	CASSPGTPYEQYF	TGTGCCAGCAGCCCCGGGACACCATACGAGCAGTACTTC
TRBV5-5	TRBD1	many	TRBJ2-1	CASSFRGDRVANEQFF	TGTGCCAGCAGCTTTCGAGGGGACAGGGTGGCGAATGAGCAGTTCTTC
TRBV12-3/TRBV12-4	TRBD1	many	TRBJ2-7	CASSGQGSLSSYEQYF	TGTGCCAGCAGCGGACAGGGGTCCTTATCATCCTACGAGCAGTACTTC
TRBV7-8	.	.	TRBJ2-1	CASSLGGAGTNEQFF	TGTGCCAGCAGCTTGGGGGGGGCCGGGACCAATGAGCAGTTCTTC
TRBV4-2	.	.	TRBJ1-1	CASSQATGVKVDTEAFF	TGTGCCAGCAGCCAAGCGACAGGAGTTAAGGTCGACACTGAAGCTTTCTTT
TRBV20-1	TRBD1	few	TRBJ2-5	CSAPPYDRGLGETQYF	TGCAGTGCTCCACCATACGACAGGGGGCTCGGGGAGACCCAGTACTTC
TRBV18	.	many	TRBJ2-1	CASSPQNIARDEQFF	TGTGCCAGCTCACCCCAGAACATCGCCAGGGATGAGCAGTTCTTC
TRBV11-3	.	.	TRBJ2-1	CASSLVATPYNEQFF	TGTGCCAGCAGCTTAGTGGCAACCCCCTACAATGAGCAGTTCTTC
TRBV20-1	TRBD2	few	TRBJ2-1	CSAFERGAYNEQFF	TGCAGTGCTTTTGAGCGGGGGGCGTACAATGAGCAGTTCTTC
TRBV20-1	TRBD1	many	TRBJ1-2	CSAPGTGAANYGYTF	TGCAGTGCTCCCGGGACAGGGGCCGCAAACTATGGCTACACCTTC
TRBV29-1	.	.	TRBJ2-1	CSGGGGGNEQFF	TGCAGCGGGGGGGGCGGGGGCAATGAGCAGTTCTTC
TRBV11-2	.	few	TRBJ2-2	CASSIGQNGELFF	TGTGCCAGCAGCATCGGACAGAACGGGGAGCTGTTTTTT
TRBV21-1	.	few	TRBJ1-2	CASSNRGHLNYGYTF	TGTGCCAGCAGCAACAGGGGGCACCTTAACTATGGCTACACCTTC
TRBV10-2	TRBD1	few	TRBJ1-2	CASNPDRVRGYTF	TGCGCCAGCAACCCGGACAGGGTGCGTGGCTACACCTTC
TRBV11-2	.	.	TRBJ1-1	CASSPYRNTEAFF	TGTGCCAGCAGCCCCTATCGGAACACTGAAGCTTTCTTT